The next 30 T cell receptor beta chains were all read from a single sample in a study of T cell responses to AZD1222 COVID-19 vaccine. Repertoires were generated with immunoSEQ multiplex PCR, while TCRdb's copy carries only in-frame clones and drops some. The sample holds under 150,000 clones, approximately 91% seen once. This specimen was peripheral blood, taken 28 days after the second AZD1222 dose. These TCRs come from an adult who received the AZD1222 COVID-19 vaccine.

The chain combines TRBV29-1 with TRBJ2-3; TRBD1 might be the D (5 bases). With 0 bases removed from V and 6 bases from J, the gap between germline ends came to 16 bases. Per germline, CDR1 SQVTM and CDR2 ANQGSEA. The CDR3 runs 15 residues. CDR3 nucleotide sequence: TGCAGCGTTGAAGAGGGGCGACAGAATATGGATACGCAGTATTTT. It encodes CSVEEGRQNMDTQYF.

The chain is built from TRBV3-1 (or the pseudogene TRBV3-2) and TRBJ2-5; tentative D call: TRBD2 (6 bases). The V end lost 4 bases, the J end lost 3 bases, and 15 bases lay between the germline ends. The CDR3 has 15 residues. Germline CDR1 reads LGHDT; CDR2 reads YNNKEL (reference sequence). The CDR3: CASSPNGGTKETQYF. CDR3 DNA sequence: TGTGCCAGCAGCCCAAATGGCGGGACCAAAGAGACCCAGTACTTC.

The chain is built from TRBV12-3 or TRBV12-4 and TRBJ1-2; D may be TRBD1 (6 bases). V was trimmed by 5 bases and J by 3 bases, leaving 7 bases between them. There are 12 residues in the CDR3. The CDR3 region has the DNA TGTGCCAGCAGTCCAGGGGACTATGGCTACACCTTC. This sequence encodes CASSPGDYGYTF.

This chain joins TRBV5-1 and TRBJ2-3; TRBD2 agrees at 12 bases. The J segment lost 2 bases and the V segment lost 3 bases, leaving 10 bases of the junction unmatched. The germline V gene encodes CDR1 SGHRS and CDR2 YFSETQ. CDR3 length: 18 amino acids. The chain's CDR3 is CASSSMTSGSLDTDTQYF. DNA of the CDR3: TGCGCCAGCAGCTCGATGACTAGCGGGAGTCTTGACACAGATACGCAGTATTTT.

This clone turned up a few times. The chain uses TRBV19 and TRBJ1-1, with no clear D. The CDR3 sequence is 12 residues long. The ends were cut back, 6 bases at V and 3 bases at J, with 8 bases in the middle. Germline lookup yields CDR1 LNHDA and CDR2 SQIVND (reference sequence). The CDR3 spells CASRASYTEAFF. The DNA for the CDR3 is TGTGCCAGTAGGGCCAGTTACACTGAAGCTTTCTTT.

The V call is TRBV7-2, the J call TRBJ2-7; either TRBD1 or TRBD2 may supply D (5 bases each). V was pared by 5 bases and J by 4 bases, with 15 bases between. From germline, CDR1 is SGHTA and CDR2 FQGNSA. The CDR3 is 14 residues long. CDR3 region: CASSPYRDHYEQYF. The CDR3 region has the DNA TGTGCCAGCAGCCCTTACCGGGACCATTACGAGCAGTACTTC.

The rearrangement uses TRBV2 and TRBJ2-1, with 8 bases fitting TRBD1. J was trimmed by 1 base and V by 8 bases; bases with no gene match: 4. The CDR3 consists of 14 residues. From germline, CDR1 is SNHLY and CDR2 FYNNEI. The CDR3 DNA reads TGTGCCAGCCTGACAGGGGTATCCTACAATGAGCAGTTCTTC. The encoded protein is CASLTGVSYNEQFF.

The chain couples TRBV6-5 to TRBJ1-3; no clear D gene. Germline V CDR1 and CDR2: MNHEY, SVGAGI. With 10 bases removed from V and 0 bases from J, the gap between germline ends came to 16 bases. The CDR3 runs 15 residues. The CDR3 bases are TGTGCCACCTCAGTGAAAGGGAGCTCTGGAAACACCATATATTTT. Residues: CATSVKGSSGNTIYF.

The chain's CDR3 is CASSLGGRLTDTQYF. The CDR3 nucleotides read TGTGCCAGCAGCTTAGGCGGTAGACTCACAGATACGCAGTATTTT. This chain links TRBV7-2 with TRBJ2-3; D gene uncertain. The V and J ends lost 1 base and 2 bases respectively, with 10 bases between them. The CDR3 length is 15 residues. Per the germline V gene, CDR1 is SGHTA and CDR2 is FQGNSA.

Only one count was recorded for this clone. This sequence joins TRBV28 and TRBJ2-5; perhaps D is TRBD1 or TRBD2 (6 bases each). Looked up from germline, CDR1 is MDHEN and CDR2 is SYDVKM. Trimming left V 7 bases short and J 9 bases short, with 24 bases between. The CDR3 sequence is 15 residues long. CDR3 bases: TGTGCCAGCATCCGAGGGTGGGGGGCGAGTCGTGCCCAGTACTTC. Encoded protein: CASIRGWGASRAQYF.

This clone appeared a few times. The sample carries other DNA sequences with the same CDR3. This chain joins TRBV18 and TRBJ1-2; the D is unclear. CDR3 length: 14 amino acids. Looked up from germline, CDR1 is KGHSH and CDR2 is LQKENI. Trimming stripped 3 bases from V and 2 bases from J, with 10 bases between. This chain's CDR3 is CASSPGSSNYGYTF. DNA for the CDR3: TGTGCCAGCTCACCGGGCAGTTCCAACTATGGCTACACCTTC.

In this sample, this clone turned up many times. The rearrangement links TRBV11-3 to TRBJ1-1; D not resolved. Per the germline V gene, CDR1 is SGHNT and CDR2 is YENEEA. Trimming pared 0 bases from V and 1 base from J, leaving 12 bases between. The CDR3 consists of 16 residues. CDR3 sequence reads: CASSLDGREGNTEAFF. The CDR3 DNA reads TGTGCCAGCAGCTTAGATGGGCGAGAAGGGAACACTGAAGCTTTCTTT.

This clone has just a few counts. The chain carries TRBV14 and TRBJ2-7; TRBD1 aligns across 7 bases. Germline V gene lookup returns CDR1 SGHDN and CDR2 FVKESK. Trimming took 4 bases from V and 7 from J; bases not matched to a gene: 10. The CDR3 sequence is 14 residues long. For the CDR3, the DNA is TGTGCCAGCAGCCCCCCGACAGGGCGCTCTGAGCAGTACTTC. Its translation is CASSPPTGRSEQYF.

Only one count was recorded for this clone. V usage is TRBV18 and J usage is TRBJ2-1; D possibly uses TRBD1 or TRBD2 (5 bases each). The length of the CDR3 is 13 residues. Germline V gene data show CDR1 as KGHSH and CDR2 as LQKENI. Trimming cost V 3 bases and J 10 bases, with 13 bases left between them. The DNA of the CDR3 is TGTGCCAGCTCACCCTCTCGGGACCGGGAGCAGTTCTTC. Its translation is CASSPSRDREQFF.

This clone was picked up one time. This chain connects TRBV6-5 to TRBJ1-1; the D is unclear. The CDR3 spans 15 residues. Germline CDR1 MNHEY, CDR2 SVGAGI. Trimming shortened V by 8 bases and J by 5 bases, and 21 bases separated the two germline ends. The CDR3 nucleotides are TGTGCCAGCTCCCCGGCACCACCGCCGGGTACTGAAGCTTTCTTT. Protein product: CASSPAPPPGTEAFF.

The rearrangement uses TRBV24-1 and TRBJ1-1; D gene uncertain. V gave up 5 bases and J gave up 5 bases, with 11 bases separating them. CDR3 size: 13 residues. The germline V gene has CDR1 KGHDR and CDR2 SFDVKD. CDR3 amino acids: CATSGPLGTEAFF. The DNA of the CDR3 is TGTGCCACCAGTGGCCCCCTGGGGACTGAAGCTTTCTTT.

This clone was seen only a few times. The same CDR3 is also encoded by other DNA sequences in this sample. The V call is TRBV3-1 (or the pseudogene TRBV3-2), the J call TRBJ2-7; D is possibly TRBD2 (7 bases). Germline values: CDR1 LGHDT, CDR2 YNNKEL (reference sequence). Trimming pared 3 bases from V and 1 base from J, leaving 10 bases between. The CDR3 sequence is 14 residues long. This CDR3 reads CASSQAGASYEQYF. The DNA for the CDR3 is TGTGCCAGCAGCCAGGCGGGGGCATCCTACGAGCAGTACTTC.

The chain joins TRBV4-1 to TRBJ2-6; D is possibly TRBD1 (5 bases). V shed 1 base and J shed 0 bases, with 10 bases lying between them. The CDR3 totals 17 residues. In germline, CDR1 is MGHRA, CDR2 YSYEKL. CDR3 residues: CASSQGVQGSGANVLTF. The CDR3 bases are TGCGCCAGCAGCCAAGGGGTCCAGGGCTCTGGGGCCAACGTCCTGACTTTC.

CDR3 in amino acids: CASSPAATYEQYV. The CDR3 DNA follows: TGTGCCAGCTCACCAGCAGCCACCTACGAGCAGTACGTC. V gene TRBV18 combines with J gene TRBJ2-7; no clear D gene. V was pared by 2 bases and J by 2 bases, with 7 bases between. CDR1 KGHSH and CDR2 LQKENI come from the germline V gene. The length of the CDR3 is 13 residues.

This clone occurred once. This same CDR3 is encoded by further DNA sequences in the sample. CDR3 region: CASSFSNQPQHF. CDR3 coding DNA: TGTGCCAGCAGTTTCAGTAACCAGCCCCAGCATTTT. The rearrangement links TRBV12-3 or TRBV12-4 to TRBJ1-5; D unclear. The CDR3 spans 12 residues. Deletions cut 3 bases from V and 7 bases from J, with 7 bases between.

V usage is TRBV6-5 and J usage is TRBJ2-7; D perhaps matches TRBD2 (6 bases). The CDR3 covers 14 residues. V was pared by 0 bases and J by 3 bases, with 9 bases between. Germline V lookup: CDR1 MNHEY, CDR2 SVGAGI. CDR3 residues: CASSYSGGYYEQYF. The CDR3 nucleotides read TGTGCCAGCAGTTACTCGGGGGGATACTACGAGCAGTACTTC.

In its sample, this clone was seen a few times. CDR3 nucleotide sequence: TGTGCCATCAGTGAGCATTCTTCGGAGGGCGATGAGCAGTTCTTC. Translated: CAISEHSSEGDEQFF. The chain recombines TRBV10-3 with TRBJ2-1, with TRBD2 as a possible D gene (6 bases). Trimming left V 2 bases short and J 8 bases short, with 16 bases between. Germline V gene lookup returns CDR1 ENHRY and CDR2 SYGVKD. The CDR3 runs 15 residues.

The chain couples TRBV7-8 to TRBJ1-2; the D gene is possibly TRBD1 (5 bases). Trimming shortened V by 5 bases and J by 7 bases, and 11 bases separated the two germline ends. The CDR3 extends over 12 amino acids. The germline gives CDR1 SGHVS, CDR2 FQNEAQ. CDR3 region: CASSPVGGGYTF. In DNA, the CDR3 is TGTGCCAGCAGCCCCGTCGGGGGTGGCTACACCTTC.

This clone was counted once. The chain carries TRBV5-1 and TRBJ1-1; D gene uncertain. V was shortened by 0 bases and J by 1 base, with 16 bases between the two germline ends. This CDR3 has 17 residues. The V gene's germline CDR1 is SGHRS and CDR2 YFSETQ. The CDR3 nucleotides read TGCGCCAGCAGCTTGGCCATAATGACGCACGAGAACACTGAAGCTTTCTTT. It translates to CASSLAIMTHENTEAFF.

V is TRBV11-3 and J is TRBJ2-5; TRBD2 agrees at 15 bases. This CDR3 contains 15 residues. Germline assignment: CDR1 SGHNT and CDR2 YENEEA. V was clipped by 6 bases and J by 4 bases; unmatched bases: 3. The CDR3 loop reads CASSKGLAGGETQYF. The CDR3 DNA is TGTGCCAGCAGTAAGGGACTAGCGGGAGGAGAGACCCAGTACTTC.

The V and J genes are TRBV23-1 and TRBJ1-5, with D maybe TRBD1 (6 bases). TRBV23-1 is noted as an ORF with a role that remains uncertain. This CDR3 region has 14 residues. Trimming cost V 10 bases and J 6 bases, with 19 bases left between them. Here the CDR3 DNA reads TGCGCCATGCACATCGGGGGCAGCGGTCAGCCCCAGCATTTT. This translates into CAMHIGGSGQPQHF.

On this clone itself: The identical CDR3 is also encoded by other nucleotide sequences in the sample. V is TRBV7-3 and J is TRBJ1-1; D unclear. This CDR3 contains 15 residues. CDR1 SGHTA and CDR2 FQGTGA come from the germline V gene. The V gene lost 5 bases and the J gene lost 0 bases, with 13 bases spanning the gap. In nucleotides, the CDR3 is TGTGCCAGCAGCCCTAATGGGCAGTTGAACACTGAAGCTTTCTTT. As protein: CASSPNGQLNTEAFF.

The chain employs TRBV11-3 and TRBJ2-2; D perhaps matches TRBD2 (7 bases). With 3 bases removed from V and 7 bases from J, the gap between germline ends came to 18 bases. The CDR3 has 16 amino acids. Germline V gene sequence: CDR1 SGHNT, CDR2 YENEEA. CDR3 in DNA: TGTGCCAGCAGCTTCTTATTCGCGGGGGCGGGCGGGGAGCTGTTTTTT. Residues: CASSFLFAGAGGELFF.

The J gene is TRBJ1-2, the V gene TRBV5-4; the D gene is possibly TRBD1 (6 bases). Germline V gene lookup returns CDR1 SGHNT and CDR2 YYREEE (reference sequence). Trimming removed 4 bases at V and 8 bases at J, with 18 bases between. This CDR3 is built from 14 residues. CDR3 bases: TGTGCCAGCAGCCCCGGTACGGGGGCACGGGGCTACACCTTC. Its protein product is CASSPGTGARGYTF.

The V call is TRBV15, the J call TRBJ1-2; D perhaps matches TRBD1 (5 bases). Trimming removed 4 bases at V and 8 bases at J, with 14 bases between. The CDR3 is 13 residues long. The V gene's germline CDR1 is LNHNV and CDR2 YYDKDF (reference sequence). The CDR3 DNA follows: TGTGCCACCAGCATCATGGTGGGGCTAGGCTACACCTTC. It translates to CATSIMVGLGYTF.